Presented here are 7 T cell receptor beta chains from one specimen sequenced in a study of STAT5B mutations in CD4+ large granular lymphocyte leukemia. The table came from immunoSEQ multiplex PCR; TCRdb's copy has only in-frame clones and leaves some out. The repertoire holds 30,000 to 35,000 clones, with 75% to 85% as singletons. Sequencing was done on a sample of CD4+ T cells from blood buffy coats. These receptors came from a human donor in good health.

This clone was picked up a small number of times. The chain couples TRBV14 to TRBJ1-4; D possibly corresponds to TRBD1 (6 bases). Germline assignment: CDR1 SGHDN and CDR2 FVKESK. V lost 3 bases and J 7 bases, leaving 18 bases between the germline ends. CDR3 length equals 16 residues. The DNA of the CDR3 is TGTGCCAGCAGCCAGTTTACAGGGACGGTGGGTGAAAAACTGTTTTTT. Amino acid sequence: CASSQFTGTVGEKLFF.

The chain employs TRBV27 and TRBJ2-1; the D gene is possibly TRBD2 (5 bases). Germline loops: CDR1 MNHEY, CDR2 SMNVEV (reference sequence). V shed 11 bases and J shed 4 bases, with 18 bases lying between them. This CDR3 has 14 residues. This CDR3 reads CAVRTGVFYNEQFF. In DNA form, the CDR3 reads TGTGCCGTGAGGACTGGAGTATTTTACAATGAGCAGTTCTTC.

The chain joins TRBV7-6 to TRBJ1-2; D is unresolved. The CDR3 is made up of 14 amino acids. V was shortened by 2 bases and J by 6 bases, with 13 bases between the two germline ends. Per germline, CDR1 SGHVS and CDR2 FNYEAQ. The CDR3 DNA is TGTGCCAGCAGCTTACTGGGCCCCGAGAATGGCTACACCTTC. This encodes CASSLLGPENGYTF.

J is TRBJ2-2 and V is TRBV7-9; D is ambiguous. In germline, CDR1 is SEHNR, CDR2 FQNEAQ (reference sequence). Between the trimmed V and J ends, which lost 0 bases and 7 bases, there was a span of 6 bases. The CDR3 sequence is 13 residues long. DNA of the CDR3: TGTGCCAGCAGCTTAGCGGCGAGCGGGGAGCTGTTTTTT. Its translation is CASSLAASGELFF.

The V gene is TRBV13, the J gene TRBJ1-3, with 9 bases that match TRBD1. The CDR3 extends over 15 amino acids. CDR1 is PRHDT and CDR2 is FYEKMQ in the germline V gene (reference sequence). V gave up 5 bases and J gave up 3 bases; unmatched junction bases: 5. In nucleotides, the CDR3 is TGTGCCAGCAGCCGGACAGGGGATTATGGAAACACCATATATTTT. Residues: CASSRTGDYGNTIYF.

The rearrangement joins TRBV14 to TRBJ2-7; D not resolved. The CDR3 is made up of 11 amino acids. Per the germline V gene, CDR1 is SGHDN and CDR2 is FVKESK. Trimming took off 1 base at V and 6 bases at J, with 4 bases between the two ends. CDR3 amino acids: CASSQGVEQYF. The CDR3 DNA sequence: TGTGCCAGCAGCCAAGGGGTCGAGCAGTACTTC. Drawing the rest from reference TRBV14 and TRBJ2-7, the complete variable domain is EAGVTQFPSHSVIEKGQTVTLRCDPISGHDNLYWYRRVMGKEIKFLLHFVKESKQDESGMPNNRFLAERTGGTYSTLKVQPAELEDSGVYFCASSQGVEQYFGPGTRLTVT.

This CDR3 is CAWSALHNYGYTF. The CDR3 DNA reads as TGTGCCTGGAGTGCCCTCCATAACTATGGCTACACCTTC. The chain carries TRBV30 and TRBJ1-2; the D is unclear. Per germline, CDR1 GTSNPN and CDR2 SVGIG (reference sequence). The CDR3 has 13 amino acids. Between the trimmed V and J ends, which lost 1 base and 1 base, there was a span of 7 bases.